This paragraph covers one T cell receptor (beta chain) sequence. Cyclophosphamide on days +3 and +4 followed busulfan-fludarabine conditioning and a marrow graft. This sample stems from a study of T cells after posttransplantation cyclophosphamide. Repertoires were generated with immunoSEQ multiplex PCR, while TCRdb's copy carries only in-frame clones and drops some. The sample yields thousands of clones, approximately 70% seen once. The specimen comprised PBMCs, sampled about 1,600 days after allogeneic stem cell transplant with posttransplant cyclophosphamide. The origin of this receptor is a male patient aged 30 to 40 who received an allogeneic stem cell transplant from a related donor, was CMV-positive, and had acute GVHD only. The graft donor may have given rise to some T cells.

This chain's CDR3 is CASSPGTSGTNEQFF. The DNA of the CDR3 is TGTGCCAGCAGCCCCGGGACTAGCGGGACAAATGAGCAGTTCTTC. The chain couples TRBV5-8 to TRBJ2-1; 13 positions match TRBD2. The CDR3 is made up of 15 amino acids. V lost 4 bases, J lost 7 bases, and 5 bases stayed unmatched. Germline V gene data show CDR1 as SGHTS and CDR2 as YDEGEE.